This T cell receptor beta chain emerged from a study of blood T cells in healthy people across ages. Trimming pared 1 base from V and 9 bases from J, leaving 6 bases between. CDR3 size: 11 residues. For the second PCR, which ran for about 7 to 12 cycles, a sample-barcoded 5' primer and a J-beta primer mix were used. TCRdb recomputed calls from the 5' RACE reads with MiXCR, one row per CDR3 protein. The sample contains over a million distinct CDR3 sequences, 40% to 55% of which appear only once. This clonotype originated in an older woman in good health. The sample was blood. The chain uses TRBV12-3 or TRBV12-4 and TRBJ2-5, with D unclear. The CDR3 DNA reads TGTGCCAGCAGTTTAGGTGAGGCCCAGTACTTC. This gives the protein CASSLGEAQYF.